The rows below give T cell receptor beta chains drawn from one sample of a study of technical replicates of blood from several donors. Produced via immunoSEQ multiplex PCR; TCRdb's table is partial and in-frame only. Here the sample spans about 73,000 clones, more than 85% being singletons. The sample comprised PBMCs. These receptors originate from a human donor in good health. Some clones in this sample may be carry-over from other donors' samples. Each CDR3 is given with its conserved first and last residue.

TRBV7-9	TRBJ1-6	CASSLALGTGASPLHF
TRBV9	TRBJ2-3	CASSPLGVAGVDTQYF
TRBV20-1	TRBJ1-2	CSAKHTYGYTF
TRBV7-9	TRBJ2-7	CASSHVSPTGPTF
TRBV18	TRBJ2-7	CASSPPAGQYEQYF
TRBV9	TRBJ2-2	CASSPRGGELFF
TRBV6-5	TRBJ2-1	CASKQGNTYNEQFF
TRBV5-1	TRBJ1-2	CASSSDREVYGYTF
TRBV7-2	TRBJ2-7	CASSLESSGVVNTYEQYF
TRBV7-9	TRBJ2-7	CASSFSLYPYEQYF
TRBV6-1	TRBJ1-4	CASSEPPGAGIEKLFF
TRBV5-1	TRBJ2-7	CASSGDRGYEQYF
TRBV4-1	TRBJ2-7	CASSHIAGARSYEQYF
TRBV28	TRBJ1-2	CASSLGRVSYGYTF
TRBV30	TRBJ2-3	CACRGMGDWYF
TRBV7-3	TRBJ2-3	CASSFQRGGIDTQYF
TRBV7-3	TRBJ2-3	CASSSAGGADTQYF
TRBV7-2	TRBJ2-5	CASSPDFTYELYF
TRBV30	TRBJ1-4	CAWRSGSEKLFF
TRBV6-5	TRBJ2-1	CASSTGTSVREQFF
TRBV7-6	TRBJ2-7	CASSPVGGLDEQYF
TRBV18	TRBJ1-2	CASSPYDFPYGYTF
TRBV19	TRBJ1-5	CASSIRGYGDQPQHF
TRBV5-6	TRBJ1-6	CASSSYYNSPLHF
TRBV5-4	TRBJ2-6	CASSYYRQGTVSGANVLTF
TRBV29-1	TRBJ2-3	CSVTPGLAGEGTQYF
TRBV15	TRBJ2-3	CATSRVGGLGTDTQYF
TRBV5-4	TRBJ2-1	CASSFTSYNEQFF
TRBV11-2	TRBJ2-7	CASSLDRVAGASYEQYF
TRBV5-4	TRBJ2-1	CASSLALAGGNEQFF
TRBV5-6	TRBJ1-1	CASRAADRLNTEAFF